The 17 T cell receptor beta chains listed next were all sequenced from one sample in a study of T cell responses to AZD1222 COVID-19 vaccine (dated by TCRdb to the early 2020s). The library came from the immunoSEQ multiplex PCR assay. In its TCRdb copy, this immuneACCESS table keeps in-frame sequences only and misses some clones. Where compared with another copy, unresolved V genes explain less than half of these, and the others have no known cause. The sample table lists over 95,000 clones, more than 75% of them with a count of one. Roughly 12% of the sample is in the top ten clones. The time point label here, explained by the study, means: baseline before first vaccination. This specimen was peripheral blood, taken on day 0 of AZD1222 vaccination. The receptors stem from an adult in good health.

The chain carries TRBV14 and TRBJ2-1, with a tentative D call TRBD1 (7 bases). Germline V lookup: CDR1 SGHDN, CDR2 FVKESK. The CDR3 extends over 15 amino acids. The V gene lost 2 bases and the J gene lost 0 bases, with 8 bases spanning the gap. The CDR3 DNA is TGTGCCAGCAGCCAACAGGGGGGCTCCTACAATGAGCAGTTCTTC. Protein sequence: CASSQQGGSYNEQFF.

The V and J genes are TRBV9 and TRBJ2-3, with 8 bases identical to TRBD2. Trimming at V came to 4 bases and at J to 5 bases, leaving 12 bases not matched to a gene. Germline V gene sequence: CDR1 SGDLS, CDR2 YYNGEE. The CDR3 extends over 16 amino acids. This CDR3 reads CASSFSGGRLIDTQYF. The CDR3 DNA sequence: TGTGCCAGCAGCTTCTCGGGAGGGCGATTGATAGATACGCAGTATTTT.

The chain carries TRBV4-3 and TRBJ1-2, with TRBD1 identical over 7 bases. The V segment lost 1 base and the J segment 2 bases; nucleotides outside the gene matches: 4. Germline V gene lookup returns CDR1 LGHNA and CDR2 YSLEER. The CDR3 contains 15 residues. CDR3 bases: TGCGCCAGCAGCCAAGCGTGGGACAGAAACTATGGCTACACCTTC. This translates into CASSQAWDRNYGYTF.

The rearrangement links TRBV15 to TRBJ2-7; D might be TRBD1 or TRBD2, each matching 6 bases. CDR3 length: 12 amino acids. Germline V gives CDR1 LNHNV, CDR2 YYDKDF (reference sequence). V lost 8 bases to trimming and J lost 7 bases, with 15 bases between them. The CDR3 sequence is CATGKGGGEQYF. CDR3 nucleotide sequence: TGTGCCACCGGAAAGGGGGGAGGAGAGCAGTACTTC. Full variable domain (rest looked up from reference TRBV15 and TRBJ2-7): DAMVIQNPRYQVTQFGKPVTLSCSQTLNHNVMYWYQQKSSQAPKLLFHYYDKDFNNEADTPDNFQSRRPNTSFCFLDIRSPGLGDTAMYLCATGKGGGEQYFGPGTRLTVT.

This chain connects TRBV7-4 to TRBJ2-7; D is uncertain. Germline V gene sequence: CDR1 SGHVT, CDR2 SQSDAQ. Trimming stripped 1 base from V and 5 bases from J, with 12 bases between. This CDR3 comprises 14 residues. DNA of the CDR3: TGTGCCAGCAGCTTAGTTCCCAGTTACCACGAGCAGTACTTC. Translated: CASSLVPSYHEQYF.

The genes are TRBV19 and TRBJ2-4, with D possibly called TRBD1 or TRBD2 (5 bases each). Between the trimmed V and J ends, which lost 0 bases and 0 bases, there was a span of 6 bases. Germline V CDR1 and CDR2: LNHDA, SQIVND (reference sequence). The CDR3 covers 15 residues. The CDR3 spells CASSIEGTAKNIQYF. The DNA of the CDR3 is TGTGCCAGTAGTATAGAGGGGACAGCCAAAAACATTCAGTACTTC.

This chain connects TRBV7-2 to TRBJ1-1; no clear D. V was clipped by 5 bases and J by 4 bases, with 23 bases between them. The CDR3 totals 17 residues. Per germline, CDR1 SGHTA and CDR2 FQGNSA. The CDR3 loop is CASSPKGDITRGTEAFF. CDR3 coding DNA: TGTGCCAGCAGCCCTAAAGGTGACATCACACGAGGCACTGAAGCTTTCTTT.

The genes are TRBV9 and TRBJ2-7; a weak D match, TRBD1 (5 bases). Looked up from germline, CDR1 is SGDLS and CDR2 is YYNGEE. This CDR3 comprises 13 residues. Trimming removed 4 bases from V and 5 bases from J, with 13 bases in between. The CDR3 loop is CASSLRQGDEQYF. CDR3 nucleotides: TGTGCCAGCAGCCTGAGACAAGGGGACGAGCAGTACTTC.

The chain uses TRBV28 and TRBJ1-2, with TRBD1 matching over 7 bases. V lost 5 bases and J lost 5; bases outside the gene matches: 2. The CDR3 totals 12 residues. Germline-derived CDR1 and CDR2 are MDHEN and SYDVKM. CDR3 coding DNA: TGTGCCAGCAGTCCCAGGGGGTATGGCTACACCTTC. Translating it yields CASSPRGYGYTF.

The chain combines TRBV5-1 with TRBJ2-7; 8 nucleotides line up with TRBD1. The CDR3 has 14 amino acids. Unmatched junction bases numbered 8, after V lost 3 bases and J lost 6 bases. Germline values: CDR1 SGHRS, CDR2 YFSETQ. The DNA of the CDR3 is TGCGCCAGCAGCTCGGGACAGGTAATATCCGAGCAGTACTTC. Residues: CASSSGQVISEQYF.

The rearrangement links TRBV12-3 or TRBV12-4 to TRBJ1-4; tentatively, D is TRBD1 (5 bases). Trimming cost V 6 bases and J 8 bases, with 13 bases left between them. The CDR3 runs to 13 residues. The CDR3: CASSLGHGEKLFF. Here the CDR3 DNA reads TGTGCCAGCAGCCTCGGACACGGGGAAAAACTGTTTTTT.

Here the CDR3 DNA reads TGTGCCAGCAGCAGGGGGACAGGGGTTCAAGAGACCCAGTACTTC. As protein: CASSRGTGVQETQYF. The chain carries TRBV5-4 and TRBJ2-5; 10 nucleotides agree with TRBD1. Per the germline V gene, CDR1 is SGHNT and CDR2 is YYREEE (reference sequence). The CDR3 spans 15 residues. V was clipped by 4 bases and J by 2 bases; unmatched bases: 5.

The chain is built from TRBV6-5 and TRBJ2-2; D not resolved. V was shortened by 5 bases and J by 4 bases, with 8 bases between the two germline ends. Germline V lookup: CDR1 MNHEY, CDR2 SVGAGI. The CDR3 has 13 amino acids. In DNA form, the CDR3 reads TGTGCCAGCAGTCGGTGGAGCACCGGGGAGCTGTTTTTT. Its translation is CASSRWSTGELFF.

V usage is TRBV19 and J usage is TRBJ1-5; perhaps TRBD1 as D (6 bases). Trimming removed 3 bases from V and 6 bases from J, with 18 bases in between. The CDR3 extends over 16 amino acids. The V gene's germline CDR1 is LNHDA and CDR2 SQIVND (reference sequence). The CDR3 DNA reads as TGTGCCAGTAGTATTGTGTTTCTTGAGGGGGGTCAGCCCCAGCATTTT. This encodes CASSIVFLEGGQPQHF.

The J gene is TRBJ1-4, the V gene TRBV2; 10 bases align to TRBD1. The germline gives CDR1 SNHLY, CDR2 FYNNEI. The CDR3 sequence is 15 residues long. V was pared by 4 bases and J by 4 bases, with 3 bases of the junction left unmatched. The DNA of the CDR3 is TGTGCCAGCAGTGTTCGGACAGGGGGTAATGAAAAACTGTTTTTT. This sequence encodes CASSVRTGGNEKLFF. Together with reference TRBV2 and TRBJ1-4, the CDR3 gives the full variable domain: EPEVTQTPSHQVTQMGQEVILRCVPISNHLYFYWYRQILGQKVEFLVSFYNNEISEKSEIFDDQFSVERPDGSNFTLKIRSTKLEDSAMYFCASSVRTGGNEKLFFGSGTQLSVL.

J is TRBJ1-1 and V is TRBV29-1, with 7 bases identical to TRBD1. The CDR3 runs to 13 residues. Germline assignment: CDR1 SQVTM and CDR2 ANQGSEA. The V segment lost 7 bases and the J segment 0 bases; nucleotides outside the gene matches: 5. The CDR3, as DNA: TGCAGCGGATACAGGGGTGTGAACACTGAAGCTTTCTTT. Encoded protein: CSGYRGVNTEAFF.

V and J are TRBV19 and TRBJ1-4, with 8 nucleotides matching TRBD1. CDR1 is LNHDA, CDR2 SQIVND, per germline (reference sequence). This CDR3 region has 14 residues. V was clipped by 5 bases and J by 6 bases; unmatched bases: 5. This CDR3 reads CASSLGTGYEKLFF. The CDR3 DNA is TGTGCCAGTAGTTTGGGGACAGGATATGAAAAACTGTTTTTT.